Listed below are T cell receptor beta chains from one sample, sequenced in a study of blood T cell repertoires in COVID-19. This table comes from immunoSEQ multiplex PCR, and its TCRdb copy is limited to in-frame clones, with some not included. The sample comprises just over 250,000 clones, approximately 87% of which are singletons, and 2% to 2.5% rests with the top ten. The material sequenced was peripheral blood. The receptors stem from a woman in her fifties or sixties with acute or convalescent COVID-19. Both conserved end residues are part of each CDR3. A D gene is named only where the DNA matches it firmly. Expanded clones get a size class; other rows say once, few or many, or leave the size out.

j_gene: TRBJ1-2
abundance: once
v_gene: TRBV6-1
d_gene: TRBD1
CDR3aa: CASSEGQGAIYSSYGYTF

j_gene: TRBJ1-5
abundance: NA
v_gene: TRBV6-5
d_gene: TRBD1
CDR3aa: CASRQNRGPNQPQHF

j_gene: TRBJ2-1
abundance: NA
v_gene: TRBV6-1
d_gene: TRBD2
CDR3aa: CASSGPRLAGGGISNEQFF

j_gene: TRBJ1-4
abundance: few
v_gene: TRBV2
d_gene: TRBD1
CDR3aa: CASSPQGYEEKLFF

j_gene: TRBJ2-2
abundance: NA
v_gene: TRBV7-9
d_gene: NA
CDR3aa: CASSSRTGELFF

j_gene: TRBJ2-1
abundance: NA
v_gene: TRBV27
d_gene: TRBD2
CDR3aa: CASSLLVGRVPNEQFF

j_gene: TRBJ1-5
abundance: NA
v_gene: TRBV15
d_gene: TRBD1
CDR3aa: CATSAPGRGGNQPQHF

j_gene: TRBJ1-3
abundance: NA
v_gene: TRBV2
d_gene: TRBD1
CDR3aa: CASTSRDRGSGNTIYF

j_gene: TRBJ2-1
abundance: once
v_gene: TRBV18
d_gene: TRBD2
CDR3aa: CASSGTSGLYNEQFF

j_gene: TRBJ1-3
abundance: NA
v_gene: TRBV5-5
d_gene: NA
CDR3aa: CASSLFAGGVMAGNTIYF

j_gene: TRBJ1-1
abundance: once
v_gene: TRBV5-1
d_gene: TRBD1
CDR3aa: CASSALTGGTEAFF

j_gene: TRBJ2-1
abundance: NA
v_gene: TRBV11-3
d_gene: TRBD1
CDR3aa: CASSYRDRGPGEQFF

j_gene: TRBJ1-4
abundance: NA
v_gene: TRBV28
d_gene: NA
CDR3aa: CASRPTGSGNEKLFF

j_gene: TRBJ2-1
abundance: NA
v_gene: TRBV3-1/TRBV3-2
d_gene: NA
CDR3aa: CASSQVGRSSYNEQFF

j_gene: TRBJ1-1
abundance: NA
v_gene: TRBV30
d_gene: NA
CDR3aa: CAWSKTRGGDTEAFF

j_gene: TRBJ2-1
abundance: NA
v_gene: TRBV30
d_gene: TRBD2
CDR3aa: CAWRGLANYNEQFF

j_gene: TRBJ1-2
abundance: NA
v_gene: TRBV28
d_gene: TRBD1
CDR3aa: CASSYGQGGGYTF

j_gene: TRBJ2-5
abundance: NA
v_gene: TRBV18
d_gene: NA
CDR3aa: CASSPGAGQVWETQYF

j_gene: TRBJ2-5
abundance: once
v_gene: TRBV5-1
d_gene: NA
CDR3aa: CASSDTLGSGQETQYF

j_gene: TRBJ1-1
abundance: NA
v_gene: TRBV5-1
d_gene: TRBD1
CDR3aa: CASSLGQGMMNTEAFF

j_gene: TRBJ1-1
abundance: NA
v_gene: TRBV3-1/TRBV3-2
d_gene: NA
CDR3aa: CASSQATEAFF

j_gene: TRBJ1-3
abundance: NA
v_gene: TRBV4-1
d_gene: NA
CDR3aa: CASSPTRFRSGNTIYF

j_gene: TRBJ2-1
abundance: NA
v_gene: TRBV6-4
d_gene: NA
CDR3aa: CASSDSGSHNEQFF

j_gene: TRBJ1-5
abundance: few
v_gene: TRBV15
d_gene: NA
CDR3aa: CATSRAPGHHNQPQHF

j_gene: TRBJ2-7
abundance: NA
v_gene: TRBV5-8
d_gene: NA
CDR3aa: CASSALRAGTYEQYF

j_gene: TRBJ2-5
abundance: NA
v_gene: TRBV27
d_gene: TRBD1
CDR3aa: CASSSKKRDRGRQETQYF

j_gene: TRBJ1-2
abundance: NA
v_gene: TRBV27
d_gene: TRBD1
CDR3aa: CASSGQGDYGYTF

j_gene: TRBJ1-1
abundance: NA
v_gene: TRBV7-9
d_gene: NA
CDR3aa: CASSFVFETGTEAFF

j_gene: TRBJ2-7
abundance: NA
v_gene: TRBV7-9
d_gene: TRBD1
CDR3aa: CASSPYTGTGSHEQYF

j_gene: TRBJ2-1
abundance: NA
v_gene: TRBV28
d_gene: TRBD2
CDR3aa: CASSLSGLAGGGVNEQFF

j_gene: TRBJ1-1
abundance: NA
v_gene: TRBV27
d_gene: NA
CDR3aa: CASSLFRAQNTEAFF

j_gene: TRBJ2-7
abundance: NA
v_gene: TRBV27
d_gene: NA
CDR3aa: CASRPGVRGYEQYF

j_gene: TRBJ1-6
abundance: NA
v_gene: TRBV4-1
d_gene: NA
CDR3aa: CASSQDWTINSPLHF

j_gene: TRBJ2-1
abundance: NA
v_gene: TRBV3-1/TRBV3-2
d_gene: NA
CDR3aa: CASSQGLRSYNEQFF

j_gene: TRBJ2-7
abundance: NA
v_gene: TRBV5-4
d_gene: TRBD2
CDR3aa: CASSLIGRESYEQYF

j_gene: TRBJ2-1
abundance: NA
v_gene: TRBV28
d_gene: TRBD2
CDR3aa: CASSLGTSGNKFF

j_gene: TRBJ2-1
abundance: NA
v_gene: TRBV2
d_gene: NA
CDR3aa: CASTSSPSYNEQFF

j_gene: TRBJ2-3
abundance: NA
v_gene: TRBV19
d_gene: NA
CDR3aa: CASSISASTDTQYF

j_gene: TRBJ2-7
abundance: NA
v_gene: TRBV20-1
d_gene: NA
CDR3aa: CSAGQSDEQYF

j_gene: TRBJ1-3
abundance: NA
v_gene: TRBV7-6
d_gene: NA
CDR3aa: CASSLRTGISGNTIYF

j_gene: TRBJ1-2
abundance: NA
v_gene: TRBV9
d_gene: TRBD1
CDR3aa: CASSAQTGLGYGYTF

j_gene: TRBJ2-1
abundance: NA
v_gene: TRBV7-3
d_gene: NA
CDR3aa: CASSLWASSYNEQFF

j_gene: TRBJ2-3
abundance: NA
v_gene: TRBV7-3
d_gene: TRBD1
CDR3aa: CASSFGQGIDTQYF

j_gene: TRBJ1-6
abundance: NA
v_gene: TRBV11-2
d_gene: NA
CDR3aa: CASSRTSGTYSPLHF

j_gene: TRBJ2-1
abundance: NA
v_gene: TRBV5-4
d_gene: NA
CDR3aa: CASKVGSSSYNEQFF

j_gene: TRBJ1-2
abundance: NA
v_gene: TRBV5-1
d_gene: TRBD1
CDR3aa: CASSLGNTGGAGGYTF